One and the same sample provided the 17 T cell receptor beta chains below, sequenced in a study of CD8+ T cells in alopecia areata. RNA extraction was followed by reverse transcription into cDNA, which acted as the sequencing template. Here immunoSEQ multiplex PCR was the method, and the copy in TCRdb shows in-frame clones only, minus some. The repertoire holds some 200,000 clones, with around three fifths as singletons. The specimen sequenced was CD8+ T cells sorted from blood. The receptors derive from a human donor in good health.

The CDR3: CASSQRGRETQYF. The CDR3 nucleotides read TGCGCCAGCAGCCAACGCGGTCGGGAGACCCAGTACTTC. The chain carries TRBV4-1 and TRBJ2-5; unclear D gene. The CDR3 is 13 residues long. V lost 2 bases and J lost 5, with 9 bases in between. Germline CDR1 and CDR2: MGHRA and YSYEKL.

The chain combines TRBV11-2 with TRBJ1-2; TRBD1 agrees at 7 bases. The CDR3 loop spans 11 amino acids. Germline CDR1 and CDR2: SGHAT and FQNNGV. The V gene end was trimmed by 8 bases and the J gene end by 6 bases; junction bases not matched to a gene: 3. The CDR3 here is CASYTGDGYTF. CDR3 in DNA: TGTGCCAGCTATACAGGGGATGGCTACACCTTC.

This clone was detected a few times. CDR3 sequence (DNA): TGTGCCAGCAGTTTGAGCTCTGGGGCCAACGTCCTGACTTTC. Encoded protein: CASSLSSGANVLTF. This chain uses TRBV27 with TRBJ2-6; D ambiguous. This CDR3 has 14 residues. Looked up from germline, CDR1 is MNHEY and CDR2 is SMNVEV (reference sequence). V was clipped by 3 bases and J by 0 bases, with 3 bases between them. Complete variable domain (other parts from reference TRBV27 and TRBJ2-6): EAQVTQNPRYLITVTGKKLTVTCSQNMNHEYMSWYRQDPGLGLRQIYYSMNVEVTDKGDVPEGYKVSRKEKRNFPLILESPSPNQTSLYFCASSLSSGANVLTFGAGSRLTVL.

Points on this clone: A read error may account for a junction end that differs from germline. The identical CDR3 is also encoded by other nucleotide sequences in the sample. The chain has TRBV29-1 and TRBJ1-1, with 7 nucleotides matching TRBD1. The CDR3 runs to 12 residues. Germline assignment: CDR1 SQVTM and CDR2 ANQGSEA. This CDR3 is CSVLQGNTEAFF. The CDR3 region has the DNA TGCAGCGTTCTACAGGGGAACACTGAAGCTTTCTTC.

The chain joins TRBV12-5 to TRBJ2-2; tentatively, D is TRBD1 (5 bases). Germline loops: CDR1 LGHNT, CDR2 FRNRAP. Between the trimmed V and J ends, which lost 2 bases and 4 bases, there was a span of 8 bases. The CDR3 is 14 amino acids. CDR3 residues: CASGLTQGTGELFF. The DNA for the CDR3 is TGTGCTAGTGGTTTGACCCAGGGCACCGGGGAGCTGTTTTTT. Based on the CDR3 plus reference TRBV12-5 and TRBJ2-2, the full variable domain is DARVTQTPRHKVTEMGQEVTMRCQPILGHNTVFWYRQTMMQGLELLAYFRNRAPLDDSGMPKDRFSAEMPDATLATLKIQPSEPRDSAVYFCASGLTQGTGELFFGEGSRLTVL.

V usage is TRBV5-6 and J usage is TRBJ1-5; perhaps TRBD1 as D (5 bases). CDR1 and CDR2 (germline): SGHDT, YYEEEE. The V and J ends lost 5 bases and 4 bases respectively, with 19 bases between them. The CDR3 loop spans 16 amino acids. The CDR3 region is CASSTSQGEFNQPQHF. The CDR3 DNA reads TGTGCCAGCAGTACGTCCCAGGGTGAGTTTAATCAGCCCCAGCATTTT.

Only a few counts were recorded for this clone. This sequence joins TRBV4-1 and TRBJ2-7, with 7 bases that match TRBD1. J was trimmed by 2 bases and V by 7 bases; bases with no gene match: 5. This CDR3 is built from 13 residues. Looked up from germline, CDR1 is MGHRA and CDR2 is YSYEKL. The CDR3 protein is CASKDRDPYEQYF. The CDR3 nucleotides are TGCGCCAGCAAAGACAGGGACCCCTACGAGCAGTACTTC.

This clone has more than one count but fewer than ten. This rearrangement joins TRBV7-9 to TRBJ2-2, with D hard to call. The CDR3 totals 15 residues. Germline V gene sequence: CDR1 SEHNR, CDR2 FQNEAQ (reference sequence). The V gene lost 1 base and the J gene lost 2 bases, with 8 bases spanning the gap. CDR3 in DNA: TGTGCCAGCAGCTTAGTAATCGGTAACACCGGGGAGCTGTTTTTT. Translating it yields CASSLVIGNTGELFF.

This clone was seen only a few times. The chain joins TRBV6-5 to TRBJ1-1; unclear D gene. This CDR3 has 14 amino acids. The germline gives CDR1 MNHEY, CDR2 SVGAGI. V was pared by 2 bases and J by 2 bases, with 9 bases between. CDR3 protein: CASSYGQFNTEAFF. The CDR3 coding sequence is TGTGCCAGCAGTTACGGGCAGTTTAACACTGAAGCTTTCTTT.

The chain uses TRBV29-1 and TRBJ2-1, with TRBD2 identical over 7 bases. The junction had 13 bases not matched to a gene; V was cut back by 3 bases and J by 5 bases. The CDR3 covers 16 residues. Germline assignment: CDR1 SQVTM and CDR2 ANQGSEA. The CDR3, as DNA: TGCAGCGTTGACGACCTGGGCCTAGCGGTTAACAATGAGCAGTTCTTC. It translates to CSVDDLGLAVNNEQFF.

V is TRBV15 and J is TRBJ2-1; D ambiguous. V lost 2 bases to trimming and J lost 5 bases, with 7 bases between them. Germline values: CDR1 LNHNV, CDR2 YYDKDF (reference sequence). This CDR3 has 13 amino acids. This chain's CDR3 is CATSRQNHNEQFF. CDR3 in DNA: TGTGCCACCAGCAGACAAAATCACAATGAGCAGTTCTTC.

This clone was found a few times. The V gene is TRBV29-1, the J gene TRBJ1-2; no clear D. Trimming took 6 bases from V and 8 from J, leaving 22 bases between them. Germline V gene data show CDR1 as SQVTM and CDR2 as ANQGSEA. The CDR3 length is 14 residues. The CDR3 DNA reads as TGCAGCGTCACCCGGGGATTCTTTTTCTACGGCTACACCTTC. It translates to CSVTRGFFFYGYTF.

The chain carries TRBV4-2 and TRBJ2-7, with a weak D call TRBD2 (5 bases). Trimming removed 4 bases at V and 0 bases at J, with 7 bases between. The CDR3 runs to 13 residues. Per germline, CDR1 LGHNA and CDR2 YNFKEQ. The chain's CDR3 is CASSRLSSYEQYF. The CDR3 nucleotides read TGTGCCAGCAGCCGACTATCCTCCTACGAGCAGTACTTC.

The table lists this clone with a few counts. The V call is TRBV23-1, the J call TRBJ1-6; 9 nucleotides match TRBD1. TRBV23-1 is known as an ORF, though its function is uncertain. This CDR3 spans 15 amino acids. J gave up 8 bases and V 4 bases, and 6 bases lay outside the gene matches. The DNA of the CDR3 is TGCGCCAGCAGTCTGCCGGACAGGGGCGATTCACCCCTCCACTTT. Translation: CASSLPDRGDSPLHF.

The chain has TRBV7-9 and TRBJ2-3, with D perhaps matching TRBD2 (5 bases). Germline assignment: CDR1 SEHNR and CDR2 FQNEAQ (reference sequence). V lost 5 bases and J 6 bases, leaving 15 bases between the germline ends. The CDR3 covers 14 residues. The CDR3 here is CASSTAIGGDTQYF. The CDR3 DNA is TGTGCCAGCAGCACCGCGATCGGCGGGGATACGCAGTATTTT.

The chain employs TRBV4-1 and TRBJ2-7, with TRBD1 matching 8 bases. Germline V gene sequence: CDR1 MGHRA, CDR2 YSYEKL. The J segment lost 3 bases and the V segment lost 0 bases, leaving 4 bases of the junction unmatched. The CDR3 loop spans 15 amino acids. The CDR3 bases are TGCGCCAGCAGCCAAGAAGGGACAGGCCTCTACGAGCAGTACTTC. Translating it yields CASSQEGTGLYEQYF.

Only a few counts were recorded for this clone. This chain joins TRBV28 and TRBJ2-7, with D possibly being TRBD1 (6 bases). The CDR3 consists of 13 residues. Per the germline V gene, CDR1 is MDHEN and CDR2 is SYDVKM. The ends were cut back, 6 bases at V and 2 bases at J, with 11 bases in the middle. CDR3 sequence: CASRTGITYEQYF. In nucleotides, the CDR3 is TGTGCCAGCAGGACAGGTATAACCTACGAGCAGTACTTC.